These T cell receptor beta chains were read from a single sample in a study of T cell changes during pregnancy in multiple sclerosis. Produced via immunoSEQ multiplex PCR; TCRdb's table is partial and in-frame only. Of tens of thousands of clones listed, roughly 90% were seen once; the top ten hold around 2.8%. This specimen was peripheral blood, taken in the second trimester of pregnancy. The receptors were gathered from a female donor in good health, enrolled as a control in a pregnancy study. The CDR3 runs from the conserved cysteine through the conserved F or W. The D gene is left open where the match is weak. For some rows the clone size is stated as once, few or many, or as a class when expanded; others skip it.

>TRBV27|NA|NA|TRBJ2-5
CASSARPGFDQETQYF
TGTGCCAGCAGTGCACGTCCCGGTTTCGACCAAGAGACCCAGTACTTC
>TRBV7-2|TRBD2|NA|TRBJ2-7
CASSLAAGGTYEQYF
TGTGCCAGCAGCTTAGCAGCGGGGGGGACCTACGAGCAGTACTTC
>TRBV9|TRBD1|NA|TRBJ1-2
CASSVGPRGWWVNYGYTF
TGTGCCAGCAGCGTAGGACCCAGGGGGTGGTGGGTGAACTATGGCTACACCTTC
>TRBV7-9|TRBD1|once|TRBJ1-4
CASSLQGAHGEKLFF
TGTGCCAGCAGCTTGCAGGGGGCGCACGGGGAAAAACTGTTTTTT
>TRBV18|NA|once|TRBJ1-3
CASSQLTGSSGNTIYF
TGTGCCAGCTCCCAACTCACCGGGTCCTCTGGAAACACCATATATTTT
>TRBV18|TRBD1|NA|TRBJ1-2
CASSSEQGANGYTF
TGTGCCAGCTCATCCGAACAGGGGGCGAATGGCTACACCTTC
>TRBV5-1|TRBD2|NA|TRBJ2-5
CASSWVSSGGETQYF
TGCGCCAGCAGCTGGGTTTCGAGCGGGGGGGAGACCCAGTACTTC
>TRBV5-4|TRBD1|NA|TRBJ2-1
CASSFDRGPYNEQFF
TGTGCCAGCAGCTTTGACAGGGGTCCCTACAATGAGCAGTTCTTC
>TRBV19|NA|NA|TRBJ2-7
CASSIVRGSSYEQYF
TGTGCCAGTAGTATAGTTCGGGGTAGCTCCTACGAGCAGTACTTC
>TRBV5-4|TRBD1|NA|TRBJ2-7
CASSPGTVNSYEQYF
TGTGCCAGCAGCCCCGGGACAGTCAACTCCTACGAGCAGTACTTC
>TRBV29-1|TRBD2|NA|TRBJ2-2
CSIAGGGELFF
TGCAGCATAGCGGGGGGCGGGGAGCTGTTTTTT
>TRBV10-2|TRBD1|NA|TRBJ2-7
CASSESRQGHEQYF
TGCGCCAGCAGTGAGTCGCGACAGGGTCACGAGCAGTACTTC
>TRBV6-5|NA|NA|TRBJ1-4
CASSYAGPNEKLFF
TGTGCCAGCAGTTACGCAGGCCCAAATGAAAAACTGTTTTTT
>TRBV7-8|NA|NA|TRBJ1-5
CASSPVGGDVYSNQPQHF
TGTGCCAGCAGCCCAGTAGGGGGGGACGTATATAGCAATCAGCCCCAGCATTTT
>TRBV4-1|NA|NA|TRBJ1-1
CASSQEGAGNTEAFF
TGCGCCAGCAGCCAAGAAGGTGCGGGAAACACTGAAGCTTTCTTT
>TRBV10-3|TRBD2|NA|TRBJ2-3
CAISDPTSGAVDTQYF
TGTGCCATCAGTGACCCGACTAGCGGAGCGGTAGATACGCAGTATTTT
>TRBV5-1|NA|NA|TRBJ1-1
CASSLYPNMNTEAFF
TGCGCCAGCAGCTTGTATCCCAACATGAACACTGAAGCTTTCTTT
>TRBV30|NA|NA|TRBJ2-7
CAWSVSGNEQYF
TGTGCCTGGAGCGTATCAGGGAACGAGCAGTACTTC
>TRBV2|NA|few|TRBJ1-5
CASRQGNQPQHF
TGTGCCAGCAGGCAGGGAAATCAGCCCCAGCATTTT
>TRBV11-2|NA|NA|TRBJ1-1
CASSPPSGIEAFF
TGTGCCAGCAGCCCCCCATCAGGGATCGAAGCTTTCTTT
>TRBV4-3|NA|NA|TRBJ2-3
CASSQGRVPDTQYF
TGCGCCAGCAGCCAGGGCAGGGTCCCAGATACGCAGTATTTT
>TRBV5-1|NA|many|TRBJ1-1
CASSLGQPQSEAFF
TGCGCCAGCAGCCTCGGACAACCTCAGTCGGAAGCTTTCTTT
>TRBV19|TRBD1|NA|TRBJ1-5
CASSPAAGTGRGSNQPQHF
TGTGCCAGTAGTCCCGCCGCCGGGACAGGGAGGGGTAGCAATCAGCCCCAGCATTTT
>TRBV6-1|TRBD1|NA|TRBJ1-2
CASSEATGASNYGYTF
TGTGCCAGCAGTGAAGCAACAGGGGCCTCTAACTATGGCTACACCTTC